This T cell receptor beta chain appears in the sequencing data of a study of OX40 agonist ivuxolimab in advanced cancers. General notes on the study: Ivuxolimab, which targeted the costimulatory receptor OX40 (CD134), was an agonistic, fully human IgG2 monoclonal antibody. Intravenous ivuxolimab was administered to patients every 2 weeks at six dose levels: 0.01, 0.1, 0.3, 1.5, 3 and 10 mg/kg. Among the 52 dose-escalation patients, around 20 had hepatocellular carcinoma, roughly 15 melanoma, 9 renal cell carcinoma and 9 head and neck cancer. The dose-escalation cohort was 82.7% male with a mean age of roughly 62 years, ranging from roughly 20 to 85. Prior anti-PD-1, anti-PD-L1 or anti-CTLA-4 therapy was permitted, and checkpoint inhibitors had been received by about two fifths of dose-escalation patients. Partial responses occurred in three dose-escalation patients: two with cutaneous melanoma and one with hepatocellular carcinoma. The purpose of peripheral TCRbeta sequencing was to test whether ivuxolimab changed TCR sequence diversity and led to clonal T-cell expansion. The paper describes the monotherapy dose-escalation part (N of about 57 patients) of the phase I trial of ivuxolimab.

Note on this clone: What antigen it recognizes has not been identified. Qualities for individual bases were not recorded, and no much larger clone is one base off.

CDR1 and CDR2 are read off the germline V gene as LGHNA and YNFKEQ. Including the terminal cysteine and phenylalanine, the CDR3 comprises 15 residues. CDR3 DNA is the only sequence kept; it has 45 bases, read in frame from the first base. Relative to germline, V is 1 base shorter and J is 5 bases shorter, with 15 bases between their ends. To sequence the TCRbeta CDR3 region, genomic DNA was isolated from the sorted cells. The immunoSEQ Assay was used to sequence the TCRbeta CDR3 regions. TCRdb obtained this table from immuneACCESS and retained in-frame rearrangements with V and J assigned. These tables miss some clones; where compared with another copy, unresolved V genes account for less than half of the shortfall, and the remainder is unexplained. The sample table contains around 54,000 clones; only one count was recorded for roughly 94% of them. The ten largest clonotypes hold around 12% of the sample.

The trial excluded patients who had a history of autoimmune disease or were on systemic immunosuppression. Peripheral blood for TCR sequencing was collected from all dose cohorts at baseline, on cycle 4 day 1, and on cycle 7 day 1. The samples were drawn from a first-in-human, open-label, multicenter phase I dose-escalation trial of ivuxolimab. The trial enrolled adults with locally advanced or metastatic head and neck squamous cell, hepatocellular, melanoma or renal cell carcinoma. Before TCR sequencing, CD4+ and CD8+ T cells were separately sorted from peripheral blood. Broad study findings and their caveats: Which antigens the clonally expanded peripheral T cells were specific for was not determined. Low levels of normalized T-cell clonal expansion were also seen in some nonresponding patients. At doses from 0.1 to 3.0 mg/kg, clonal expansion was seen in both CD4+ and CD8+ blood T cells between baseline and week 6. After ivuxolimab, expanded clones were on average more numerous among CD8+ T cells than among CD4+ T cells. In the 0.1-3.0 mg/kg groups, partial responders had among the lowest normalized peripheral clonal expansion, particularly in CD8+ T cells.

The source was CD4+ or CD8+ T cells sorted from blood, collected in a trial of the OX40 agonist ivuxolimab. The receptor was derived from an adult with an advanced solid tumor such as melanoma, head and neck, liver or kidney cancer. The rearranged segments are TRBV4-2 and TRBJ2-7; the D gene is possibly TRBD1 or TRBD2, each agreeing over 5 bases. The CDR3 loop reads CASSQGLGDAHEQYF. The DNA sequence follows: TGTGCCAGCAGCCAAGGCCTCGGGGACGCCCACGAGCAGTACTTC.